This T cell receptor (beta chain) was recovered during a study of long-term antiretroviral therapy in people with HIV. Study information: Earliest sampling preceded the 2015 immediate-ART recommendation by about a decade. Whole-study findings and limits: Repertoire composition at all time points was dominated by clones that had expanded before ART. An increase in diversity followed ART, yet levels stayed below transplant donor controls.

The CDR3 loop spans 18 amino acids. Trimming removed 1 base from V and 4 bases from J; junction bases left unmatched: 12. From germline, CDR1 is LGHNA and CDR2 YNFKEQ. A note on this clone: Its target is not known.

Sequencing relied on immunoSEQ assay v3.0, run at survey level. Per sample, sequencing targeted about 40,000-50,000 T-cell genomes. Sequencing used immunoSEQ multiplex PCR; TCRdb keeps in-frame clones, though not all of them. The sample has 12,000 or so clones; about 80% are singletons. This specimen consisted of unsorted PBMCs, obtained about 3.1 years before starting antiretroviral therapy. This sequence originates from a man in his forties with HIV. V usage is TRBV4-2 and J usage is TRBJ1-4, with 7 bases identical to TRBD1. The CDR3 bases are TGTGCCAGCAGCCAAGGGGGCAGTGTTGGGACAGATAATGAAAAACTGTTTTTT. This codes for CASSQGGSVGTDNEKLFF.